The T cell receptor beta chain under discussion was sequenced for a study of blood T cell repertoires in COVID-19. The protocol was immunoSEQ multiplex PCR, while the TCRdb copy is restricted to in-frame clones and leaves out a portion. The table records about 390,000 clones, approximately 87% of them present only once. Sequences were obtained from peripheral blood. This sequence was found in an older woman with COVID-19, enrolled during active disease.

CDR3 region: CASSLTSDTYF. CDR3 bases: TGTGCCAGCAGCTTAACCTCGGACACCTACTTC. V usage is TRBV11-2 and J usage is TRBJ2-7, with a tentative D call TRBD1 (5 bases). This CDR3 contains 11 residues. Germline V gives CDR1 SGHAT, CDR2 FQNNGV. Trimming took off 2 bases at V and 13 bases at J, with 12 bases between the two ends.